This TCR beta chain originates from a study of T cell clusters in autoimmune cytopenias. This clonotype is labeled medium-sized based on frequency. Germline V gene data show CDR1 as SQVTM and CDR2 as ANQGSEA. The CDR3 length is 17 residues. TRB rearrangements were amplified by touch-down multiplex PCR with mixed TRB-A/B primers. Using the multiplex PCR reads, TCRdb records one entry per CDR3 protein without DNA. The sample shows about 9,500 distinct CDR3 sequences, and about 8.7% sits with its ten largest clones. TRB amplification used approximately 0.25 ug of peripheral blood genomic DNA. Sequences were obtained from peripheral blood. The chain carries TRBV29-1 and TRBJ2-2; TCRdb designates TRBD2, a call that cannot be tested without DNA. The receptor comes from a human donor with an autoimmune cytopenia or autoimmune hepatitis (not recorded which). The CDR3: CSVGLAGGPSNTGELFF.